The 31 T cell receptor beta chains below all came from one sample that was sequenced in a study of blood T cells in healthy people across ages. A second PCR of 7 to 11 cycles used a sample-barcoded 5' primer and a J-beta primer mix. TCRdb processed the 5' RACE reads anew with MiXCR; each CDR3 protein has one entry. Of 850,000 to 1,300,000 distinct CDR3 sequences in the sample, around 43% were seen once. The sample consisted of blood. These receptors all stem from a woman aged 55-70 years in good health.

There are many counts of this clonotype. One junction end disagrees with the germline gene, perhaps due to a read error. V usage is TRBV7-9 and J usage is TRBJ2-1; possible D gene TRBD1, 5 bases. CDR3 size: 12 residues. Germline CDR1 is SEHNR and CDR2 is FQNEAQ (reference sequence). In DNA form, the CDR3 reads TGTGCCAGCAGTTTAGGGGACAATGAGCAGTTCTTC. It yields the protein CASSLGDNEQFF.

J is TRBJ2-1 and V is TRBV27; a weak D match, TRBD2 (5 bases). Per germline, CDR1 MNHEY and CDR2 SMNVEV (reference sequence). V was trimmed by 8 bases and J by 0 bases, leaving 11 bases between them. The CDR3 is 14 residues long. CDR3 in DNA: TGTGCCAGCGCCGATGGGAGCTCCTACAATGAGCAGTTCTTC. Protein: CASADGSSYNEQFF.

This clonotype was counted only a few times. The CDR3 coding sequence is TGCAGCGTTGAAGGTGACCGGGACACCTACTACGAGCAGTACTTC. This sequence encodes CSVEGDRDTYYEQYF. This chain connects TRBV29-1 to TRBJ2-7; possible D gene TRBD1, 6 bases. CDR3 size: 15 residues. The V end was cut by 1 base, the J end by 3 bases, with 16 bases between. Germline lookup yields CDR1 SQVTM and CDR2 ANQGSEA.

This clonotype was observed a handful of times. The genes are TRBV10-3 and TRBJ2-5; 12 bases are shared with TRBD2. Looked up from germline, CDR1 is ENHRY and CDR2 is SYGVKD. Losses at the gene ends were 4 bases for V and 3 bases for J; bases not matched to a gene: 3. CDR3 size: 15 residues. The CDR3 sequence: CAISALAGGEETQYF. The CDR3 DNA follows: TGTGCCATCAGTGCGCTAGCGGGAGGGGAAGAGACCCAGTACTTC.

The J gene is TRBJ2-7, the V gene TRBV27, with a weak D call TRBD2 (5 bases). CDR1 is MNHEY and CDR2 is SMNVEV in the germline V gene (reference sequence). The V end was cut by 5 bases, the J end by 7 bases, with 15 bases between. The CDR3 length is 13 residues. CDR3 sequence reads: CASSGGALHEQYF. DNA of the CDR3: TGTGCCAGCAGTGGAGGAGCCCTCCATGAGCAGTACTTC.

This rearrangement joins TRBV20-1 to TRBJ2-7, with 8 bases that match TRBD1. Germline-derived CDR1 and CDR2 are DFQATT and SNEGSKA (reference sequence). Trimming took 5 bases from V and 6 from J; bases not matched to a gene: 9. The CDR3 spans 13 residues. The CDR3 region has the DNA TGCAGTGCTGAACGACAGGGGTTCGGCGAGCAGTACTTC. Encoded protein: CSAERQGFGEQYF.

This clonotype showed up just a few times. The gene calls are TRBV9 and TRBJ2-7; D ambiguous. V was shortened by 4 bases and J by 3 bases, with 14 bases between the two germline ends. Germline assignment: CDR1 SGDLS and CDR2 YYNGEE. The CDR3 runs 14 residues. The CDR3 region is CASSPTRNHYEQYF. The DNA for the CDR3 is TGTGCCAGCAGCCCGACACGGAATCACTACGAGCAGTACTTC.

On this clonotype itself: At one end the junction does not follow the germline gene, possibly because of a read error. CDR3 in amino acids: CAGSSDLFNEQFF. The CDR3 DNA reads as TGTGCCGGCAGCAGCGACTTATTCAATGAGCAGTTCTTC. This chain connects TRBV6-5 to TRBJ2-1; D is ambiguous. There are 13 residues in the CDR3. Per germline, CDR1 MNHEY and CDR2 SVGAGI.

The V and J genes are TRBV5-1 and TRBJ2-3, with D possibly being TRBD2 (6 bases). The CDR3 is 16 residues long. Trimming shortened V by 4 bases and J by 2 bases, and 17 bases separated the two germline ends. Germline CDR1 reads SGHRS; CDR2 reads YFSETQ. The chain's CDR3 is CASSHTGGTDTDTQYF. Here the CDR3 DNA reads TGCGCCAGCAGCCATACAGGAGGGACCGACACAGATACGCAGTATTTT.

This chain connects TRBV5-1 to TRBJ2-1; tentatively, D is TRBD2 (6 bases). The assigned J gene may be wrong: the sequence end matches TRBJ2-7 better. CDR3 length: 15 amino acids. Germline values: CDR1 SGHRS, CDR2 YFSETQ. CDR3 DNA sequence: TGCGCCAGCAGCTCCGGGACTCCCGCCAGCTACGAGCAGTACTTC. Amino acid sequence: CASSSGTPASYEQYF.

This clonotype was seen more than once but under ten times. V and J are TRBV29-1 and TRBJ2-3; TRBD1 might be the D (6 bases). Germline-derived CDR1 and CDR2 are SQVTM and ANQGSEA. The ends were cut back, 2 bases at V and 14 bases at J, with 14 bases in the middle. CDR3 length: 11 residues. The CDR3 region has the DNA TGCAGCGTTGAAAGGCCAGGGGTTCGGTATTTT. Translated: CSVERPGVRYF.

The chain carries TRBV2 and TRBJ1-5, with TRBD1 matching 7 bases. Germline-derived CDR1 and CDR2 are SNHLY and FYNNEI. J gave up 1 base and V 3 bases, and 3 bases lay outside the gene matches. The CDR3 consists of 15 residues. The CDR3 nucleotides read TGTGCCAGCAGTGATCAGGGGGAGAGCAATCAGCCCCAGCATTTT. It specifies CASSDQGESNQPQHF.

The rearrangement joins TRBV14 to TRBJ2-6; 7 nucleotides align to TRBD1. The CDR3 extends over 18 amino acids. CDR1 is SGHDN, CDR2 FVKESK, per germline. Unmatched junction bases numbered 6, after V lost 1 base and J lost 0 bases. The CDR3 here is CASSQAEPGGSGANVLTF. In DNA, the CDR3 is TGTGCCAGCAGCCAAGCGGAGCCAGGGGGCTCTGGGGCCAACGTCCTGACTTTC.

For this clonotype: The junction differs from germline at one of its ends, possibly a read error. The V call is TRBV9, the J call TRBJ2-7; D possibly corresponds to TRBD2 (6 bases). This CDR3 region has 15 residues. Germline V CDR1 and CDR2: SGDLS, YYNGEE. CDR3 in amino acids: CAGSGGETSPYEQYF. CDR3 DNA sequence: TGTGCCGGCAGCGGAGGGGAGACTAGTCCCTACGAGCAGTACTTC.

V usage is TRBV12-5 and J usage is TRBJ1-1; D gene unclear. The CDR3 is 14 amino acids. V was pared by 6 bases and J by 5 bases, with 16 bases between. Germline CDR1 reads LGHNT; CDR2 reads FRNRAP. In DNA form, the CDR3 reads TGTGCTAGTGGAACCCCGCCTGGGTTGACTGAAGCTTTCTTT. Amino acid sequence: CASGTPPGLTEAFF. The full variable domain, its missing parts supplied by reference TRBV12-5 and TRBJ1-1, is DARVTQTPRHKVTEMGQEVTMRCQPILGHNTVFWYRQTMMQGLELLAYFRNRAPLDDSGMPKDRFSAEMPDATLATLKIQPSEPRDSAVYFCASGTPPGLTEAFFGQGTRLTVV.

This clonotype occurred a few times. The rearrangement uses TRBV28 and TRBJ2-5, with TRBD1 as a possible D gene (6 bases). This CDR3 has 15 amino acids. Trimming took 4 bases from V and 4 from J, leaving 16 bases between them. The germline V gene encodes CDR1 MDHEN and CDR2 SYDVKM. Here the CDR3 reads CASSSDRRSGETQYF. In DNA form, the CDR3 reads TGTGCCAGCAGTTCGGACAGACGATCGGGAGAGACCCAGTACTTC.

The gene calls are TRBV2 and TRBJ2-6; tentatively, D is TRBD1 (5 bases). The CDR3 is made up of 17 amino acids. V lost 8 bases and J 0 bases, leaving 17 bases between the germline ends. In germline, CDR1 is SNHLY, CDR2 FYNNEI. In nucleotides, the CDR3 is TGTGCCAGCTTCCTGACAGCTGATCGCTCTGGGGCCAACGTCCTGACTTTC. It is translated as CASFLTADRSGANVLTF.

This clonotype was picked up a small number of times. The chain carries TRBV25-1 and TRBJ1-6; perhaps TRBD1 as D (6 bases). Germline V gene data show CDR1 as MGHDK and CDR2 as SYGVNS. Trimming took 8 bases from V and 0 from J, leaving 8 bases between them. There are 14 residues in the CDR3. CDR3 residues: CASQDSSYNSPLHF. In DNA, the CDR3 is TGTGCCAGCCAGGACAGCTCCTATAATTCACCCCTCCACTTT.

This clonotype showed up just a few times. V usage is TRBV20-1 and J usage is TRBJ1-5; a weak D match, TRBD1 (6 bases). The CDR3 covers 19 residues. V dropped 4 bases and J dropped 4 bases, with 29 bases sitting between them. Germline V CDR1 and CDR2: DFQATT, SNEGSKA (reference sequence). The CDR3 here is CSAIKYPGPGQKRNQPQHF. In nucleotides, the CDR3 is TGCAGTGCTATAAAGTACCCTGGACCGGGACAAAAACGTAATCAGCCCCAGCATTTT.

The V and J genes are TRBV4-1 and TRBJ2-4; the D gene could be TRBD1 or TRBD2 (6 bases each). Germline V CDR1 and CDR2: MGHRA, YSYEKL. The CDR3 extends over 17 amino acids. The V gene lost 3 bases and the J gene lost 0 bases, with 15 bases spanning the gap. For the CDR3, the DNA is TGCGCCAGCAGCCACGAAGGCCGGGGGCTAGCCAAAAACATTCAGTACTTC. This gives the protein CASSHEGRGLAKNIQYF.

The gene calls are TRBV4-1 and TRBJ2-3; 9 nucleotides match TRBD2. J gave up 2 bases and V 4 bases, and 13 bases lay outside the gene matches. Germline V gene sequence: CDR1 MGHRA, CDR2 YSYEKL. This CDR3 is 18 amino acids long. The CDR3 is CASSLHSGRSSPTDTQYF. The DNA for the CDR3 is TGCGCCAGCAGCCTCCACAGCGGGAGGTCATCGCCCACAGATACGCAGTATTTT.

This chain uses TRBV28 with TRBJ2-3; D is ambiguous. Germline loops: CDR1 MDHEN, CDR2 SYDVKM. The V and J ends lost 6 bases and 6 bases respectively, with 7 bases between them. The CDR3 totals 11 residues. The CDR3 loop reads CASRLSDTQYF. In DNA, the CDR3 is TGTGCCAGCAGACTATCCGATACGCAGTATTTT.

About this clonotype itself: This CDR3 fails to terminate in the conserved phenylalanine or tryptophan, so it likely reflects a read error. CDR3 amino acids: CASTSEETQYI. CDR3 bases: TGCGCCAGCACCTCGGAAGAGACCCAGTACATC. This chain uses TRBV5-1 with TRBJ2-5; no firm D call. Germline V gene sequence: CDR1 SGHRS, CDR2 YFSETQ. There are 11 residues in the CDR3. Trimming shortened V by 6 bases and J by 3 bases, and 6 bases separated the two germline ends.

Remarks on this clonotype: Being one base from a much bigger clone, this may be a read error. CDR3 DNA: TGTGCCAGCAAGGGCCCGGGAGGAAGTACGCAGTATTTT. Amino acids: CASKGPGGSTQYF. This chain links TRBV2 with TRBJ2-3; TRBD2 matches 7 bases. The V segment lost 7 bases and the J segment 8 bases; nucleotides outside the gene matches: 9. Germline V gives CDR1 SNHLY, CDR2 FYNNEI. The CDR3 runs to 13 residues.

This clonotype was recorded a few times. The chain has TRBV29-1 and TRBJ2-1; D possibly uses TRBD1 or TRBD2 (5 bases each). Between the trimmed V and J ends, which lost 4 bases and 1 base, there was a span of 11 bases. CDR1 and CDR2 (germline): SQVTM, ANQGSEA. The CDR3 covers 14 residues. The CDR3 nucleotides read TGCAGCGTTGCCGAGGGGTTGTCCTACAATGAGCAGTTCTTC. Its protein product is CSVAEGLSYNEQFF.

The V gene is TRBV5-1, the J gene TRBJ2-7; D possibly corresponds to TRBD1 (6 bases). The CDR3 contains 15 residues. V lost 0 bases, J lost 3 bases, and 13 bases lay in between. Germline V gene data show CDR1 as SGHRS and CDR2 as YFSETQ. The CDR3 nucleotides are TGCGCCAGCAGCTTGGCCCCAGGGGCGGACTACGAGCAGTACTTC. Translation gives CASSLAPGADYEQYF.

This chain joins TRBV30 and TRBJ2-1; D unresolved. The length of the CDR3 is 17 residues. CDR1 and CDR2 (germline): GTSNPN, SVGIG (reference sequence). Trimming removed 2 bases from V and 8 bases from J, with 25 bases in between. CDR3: CAWSPEMDQPRYDEQFF. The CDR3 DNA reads TGTGCCTGGAGTCCCGAAATGGACCAGCCTCGTTACGATGAGCAGTTCTTC. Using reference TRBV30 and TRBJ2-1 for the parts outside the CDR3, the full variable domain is SQTIHQWPATLVQPVGSPLSLECTVEGTSNPNLYWYRQAAGRGLQLLFYSVGIGQISSEVPQNLSASRPQDRQFILSSKKLLLSDSGFYLCAWSPEMDQPRYDEQFFGPGTRLTVL.

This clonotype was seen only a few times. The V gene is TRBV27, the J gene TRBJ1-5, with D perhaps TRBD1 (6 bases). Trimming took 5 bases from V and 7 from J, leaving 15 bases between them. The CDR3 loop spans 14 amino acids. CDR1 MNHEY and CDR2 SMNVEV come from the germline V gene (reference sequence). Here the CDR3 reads CASSARGGAQPQHF. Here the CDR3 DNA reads TGTGCCAGCAGTGCCCGTGGGGGGGCCCAGCCCCAGCATTTT.

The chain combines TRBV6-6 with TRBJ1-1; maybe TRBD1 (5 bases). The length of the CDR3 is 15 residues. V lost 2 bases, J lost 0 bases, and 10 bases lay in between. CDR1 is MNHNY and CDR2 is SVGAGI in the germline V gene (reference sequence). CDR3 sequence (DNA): TGTGCCAGCAGTTACGCAGGGATAGTGAACACTGAAGCTTTCTTT. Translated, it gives CASSYAGIVNTEAFF.

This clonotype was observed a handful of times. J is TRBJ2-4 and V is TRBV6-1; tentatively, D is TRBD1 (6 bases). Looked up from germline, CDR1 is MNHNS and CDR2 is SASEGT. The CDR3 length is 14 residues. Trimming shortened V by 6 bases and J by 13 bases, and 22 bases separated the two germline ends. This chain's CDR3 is CASRGDTSLWEQYF. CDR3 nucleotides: TGTGCCAGCAGAGGGGACACCTCTCTTTGGGAGCAGTACTTC.

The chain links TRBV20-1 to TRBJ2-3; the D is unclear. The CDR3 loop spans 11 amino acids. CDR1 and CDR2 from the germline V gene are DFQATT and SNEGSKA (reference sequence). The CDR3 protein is CRVVETDTQYF. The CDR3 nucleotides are TGCAGGGTCGTAGAGACAGATACGCAGTATTTT.